Listed here is a single T cell receptor (beta chain). The target antigen is unknown. The repertoire was sequenced with immunoSEQ multiplex PCR; TCRdb's copy has only in-frame clones and lacks some. This sample yields approximately 150,000 clones, of which 91% are seen a single time; about 7.5% belongs to the top ten. These data are taken from a study of T cell responses to AZD1222 COVID-19 vaccine. Study-level points and caveats: Clonal diversity was possibly underestimated, and white British individuals and females predominated among donors. Two AZD1222 administrations were followed by greater Spike-specific TCR breadth and depth. Among those given AZD1222, only 5 to 7 were seropositive at baseline.

The receptor was isolated from an adult who received the MenACWY meningococcal vaccine as a control. Material: peripheral blood, obtained 28 days after the second dose of the MenACWY control vaccine.

The CDR3 loop is CASSFGTENSPLHF. In DNA, the CDR3 is TGCGCCAGCAGCTTCGGGACAGAGAATTCACCCCTCCACTTT. This chain joins TRBV5-1 and TRBJ1-6; TRBD1 agrees at 7 bases. The CDR3 has 14 residues. The germline CDR1 and CDR2 sequences are SGHRS and YFSETQ. Germline trimming cut 2 bases from V and 7 bases from J; bases unmatched to any gene: 3. Full variable domain (outside the CDR3, taken from reference TRBV5-1 and TRBJ1-6): KAGVTQTPRYLIKTRGQQVTLSCSPISGHRSVSWYQQTPGQGLQFLFEYFSETQRNKGNFPGRFSGRQFSNSRSEMNVSTLELGDSALYLCASSFGTENSPLHFGNGTRLTVT.